This is a list of T cell receptor beta chains from one sample in a study of blood T cell repertoires in COVID-19. Repertoires were generated with immunoSEQ multiplex PCR, while TCRdb's copy carries only in-frame clones and drops some. The data show about 260,000 clones, 88% seen once. Sequenced sample: peripheral blood. Every receptor here comes from a woman in her twenties or thirties with COVID-19, enrolled during active disease. The CDR3 runs from the conserved cysteine through the conserved F or W. The order of the fields is J gene, clone size, D gene, CDR3 length, V gene, CDR3 protein, CDR3 DNA. A D gene is named only where the DNA matches it firmly. Clone size is stated in some rows and not others, as once, few, many or a class when expanded.

>TRBJ1-1|NA|NA|13|TRBV6-5
CASSYEENTEAFF
TGTGCCAGCAGTTACGAGGAGAACACTGAAGCTTTCTTT
>TRBJ2-7|once|TRBD2|17|TRBV9
CASSLGLAGGRSYEQYF
TGTGCCAGCAGCCTCGGACTAGCGGGAGGAAGATCCTACGAGCAGTACTTC
>TRBJ2-7|NA|TRBD1|13|TRBV2
CATAGTGGHEQYF
TGTGCCACGGCCGGGACAGGGGGCCACGAGCAGTACTTC
>TRBJ1-2|few|TRBD1|14|TRBV6-1
CASSEGDRDYGYTF
TGTGCCAGCAGTGAAGGGGACAGGGACTATGGCTACACCTTC
>TRBJ2-7|NA|TRBD1|13|TRBV28
CASTPTGIYEQYF
TGTGCCAGCACCCCGACAGGGATATACGAGCAGTACTTC
>TRBJ2-7|NA|TRBD2|15|TRBV24-1
CATSDPSGGRDEQYF
TGTGCCACCAGTGACCCTAGCGGGGGGCGGGACGAGCAGTACTTC
>TRBJ2-5|NA|NA|14|TRBV2
CASRARAGQETQYF
TGTGCCAGCCGAGCTCGGGCGGGACAAGAGACCCAGTACTTC
>TRBJ1-6|NA|NA|15|TRBV18
CASSRLQGTDSPLHF
TGTGCCAGCTCCCGGTTACAGGGTACCGATTCACCCCTCCACTTT
>TRBJ2-1|NA|TRBD1|13|TRBV29-1
CSVEGQGVNEQFF
TGCAGCGTTGAAGGGCAGGGGGTCAATGAGCAGTTCTTC
>TRBJ1-2|NA|TRBD1|13|TRBV6-2/TRBV6-3
CASSPDRSYGYTF
TGTGCCAGCAGTCCGGACAGGTCCTATGGCTACACCTTC
>TRBJ1-3|NA|TRBD1|16|TRBV29-1
CSVVGRTGASGNTIYF
TGCAGCGTTGTTGGCAGAACAGGGGCATCGGGAAACACCATATATTTT
>TRBJ1-2|NA|TRBD1|12|TRBV7-9
CASSADRAGYTF
TGTGCCAGCAGCGCCGACAGGGCCGGCTACACCTTC
>TRBJ2-5|NA|NA|14|TRBV15
CATSRGGKEETQYF
TGTGCCACCAGCAGGGGGGGAAAGGAAGAGACCCAGTACTTC
>TRBJ1-1|few|NA|11|TRBV28
CASTSPGGAFF
TGTGCCAGCACCTCTCCCGGCGGAGCTTTCTTT
>TRBJ2-7|NA|TRBD2|18|TRBV28
CASSLSPLQLAGGYEQYF
TGTGCCAGCAGTTTATCCCCCCTCCAGCTAGCGGGAGGGTACGAGCAGTACTTC
>TRBJ2-7|NA|NA|12|TRBV6-5
CASTESSYEQYF
TGTGCCAGCACGGAGAGCTCCTACGAGCAGTACTTC
>TRBJ1-1|NA|NA|15|TRBV2
CASTEVGPLSTEAFF
TGTGCCAGCACCGAGGTGGGGCCCTTGAGCACTGAAGCTTTCTTT
>TRBJ1-4|NA|TRBD1|14|TRBV7-2
CASSPGQGNEKLFF
TGTGCCAGCAGCCCGGGACAGGGTAATGAAAAACTGTTTTTT
>TRBJ2-3|NA|TRBD2|17|TRBV19
CASSIASGRASTDTQYF
TGTGCCAGTAGTATCGCCAGCGGGAGGGCTAGCACAGATACGCAGTATTTT
>TRBJ2-7|NA|TRBD1|15|TRBV3-1/TRBV3-2
CASSPGQGVRYEQYF
TGTGCCAGCAGCCCCGGACAGGGAGTGCGCTACGAGCAGTACTTC
>TRBJ2-5|few|NA|14|TRBV5-6
CASSLGVLRGTQYF
TGTGCCAGCAGCTTGGGTGTCTTGCGGGGGACCCAGTACTTC
>TRBJ1-1|NA|NA|13|TRBV7-9
CASSLGQVGEAFF
TGTGCCAGCAGCTTAGGGCAGGTGGGTGAAGCTTTCTTT
>TRBJ1-5|NA|NA|14|TRBV6-1
CASSEGAGNQPQHF
TGTGCCAGCAGTGAAGGGGCAGGGAATCAGCCCCAGCATTTT
>TRBJ2-3|NA|TRBD1|16|TRBV5-1
CASSAQDRGLPDTQYF
TGCGCCAGCAGCGCCCAGGACAGGGGGCTTCCAGATACGCAGTATTTT
>TRBJ1-4|NA|TRBD1|16|TRBV5-4
CASSEGQGVTNEKLFF
TGTGCCAGCAGCGAGGGACAGGGGGTCACGAATGAAAAACTGTTTTTT